The present entry profiles one T cell receptor beta chain with its context. Data came from immunoSEQ multiplex PCR; TCRdb stores just in-frame clones and leaves some out. The table lists approximately 10,000 clones, 27% of them singletons. Noted treatment: randomized to nivolumab then ipilimumab (arm A) or the reverse (arm B). The data are from a study of sequential checkpoint blockade in melanoma. Overall study: TCRbeta immunosequencing was performed on DNA from roughly 90 pretreatment melanoma tumor samples.

Trimming stripped 5 bases from V and 0 bases from J, with 11 bases between. The CDR3 is 15 residues long. Germline lookup yields CDR1 SGHNT and CDR2 YENEEA. The sequence was collected from a human donor with melanoma. The chain is built from TRBV11-3 and TRBJ2-1; D is perhaps TRBD1 (5 bases). This sample comprised tumor tissue (inferred from file names), obtained from a patient given nivolumab and ipilimumab in sequence. The CDR3 spells CASSRQSSSYNEQFF. For the CDR3, the DNA is TGTGCCAGCAGCAGACAGAGTAGCTCCTACAATGAGCAGTTCTTC.